This T cell receptor beta chain was sequenced in a study of cytomegalovirus exposure and HLA in healthy donors (dated by TCRdb to 2017 to 2019). Looking at the study overall: An earlier analysis of approximately 640 of the donors reported more than 250 Gb of sequence data and 117 million unique TCR beta sequences from about 179 million T cells. Along with the roughly 610-subject first cohort, a separate validation cohort of around 120 different subjects was used. A later analysis re-analyzed previously published TCR beta repertoires from 550 to 700 donors and added high-resolution HLA genotyping to study TCR occurrence patterns. The T cell repertoires of under 700 subjects were profiled by immunosequencing and related to cytomegalovirus serostatus. The later analysis used no new phenotypic data to find candidate immune exposures, relying instead on TCR beta sequences and their occurrence across donors. Among around 400 genotyped donors of the cohort, an average of around 220,000 unique TCR beta nucleotide sequences was sequenced per donor, of which about 20% were non-productive. All discovery cohort repertoires had been generated using a single sequencing platform. An earlier analysis of 587 of the donors used high-throughput TCR beta sequencing to judge whether each TCR beta V gene segment behaved as functional or pseudogenic. Roughly five DR-DQ haplotypes were handled as single units for association and clustering because linkage in the cohort was strong. Among the roughly 410 genotyped donors, roughly 80% belonged to the genetic ancestry cluster associated with self-reported Caucasian donors. To predict cytomegalovirus infection status, the study brought together high-throughput TCR immunosequencing, statistical association of individual TCRs with disease status, and machine learning. HLA typing included class I and class II loci at four-digit resolution. Donor age, sex, ethnicity and CMV serostatus were collected together with the repertoire data. The aim of the study was to test whether cataloging public T cell receptors could identify signatures of past pathogen exposure. Typing coverage varied by locus: roughly 620-640 donors for A, B, C, DRB1 and DQB1; roughly 520 for DQA1; over 600 for DPA1; around 450 for DPB1. An early release that covered around 590 HLA-typed donors contained approximately 300 gigabases of sequencing data and 65 million to 100 million unique TCR sequences. In a later genetic analysis, genome-wide SNP genotypes for about three fifths of the roughly 670 donors were used, and that subset was treated as a discovery cohort.

Note on this clone: The specificity of this receptor is unknown. Within one base of it there is no much larger clone, and no base qualities were kept. The same CDR3 is also encoded by other DNA sequences in this sample.

The cohort was made up of about 610 healthy bone marrow donors. At the time of sampling, every cohort member was nominally healthy, though immune exposures that went unrecorded were likely present. The donor was CMV seropositive and was included in the group of about 290 seropositive cohort members. Each donor provided a peripheral blood sample, and peripheral blood mononuclear cells were used for TCR beta sequencing. Genomic DNA was extracted from the blood cell samples with the Qiagen DNeasy Blood Extraction Kit. The method was the immunoSEQ multiplex PCR assay. For the multiplex PCR, a mixture combining 60 forward primers for TCR Vbeta segments and 13 reverse primers for TCR Jbeta segments was used. Amplification of the CDR3 region of rearranged TCR beta genes was performed with a multiplex PCR assay on genomic DNA. On the Illumina HiSeq System, the amplified TCR beta libraries were sequenced as 87-base-pair reads. The original pipeline was this. A later analysis tallied roughly 80 million unique TCR beta chains across the 666 repertoires, and about 10 million of those chains were shared by two or more donors. A nearest-neighbor algorithm error-corrected the raw reads and collapsed the reads into unique sequences, merging closely related sequences to remove PCR and sequencing errors. V, D and J gene segments were assigned by aligning CDR3 sequences to IMGT reference sequences. For a sequence to be retained, a match of at least six nucleotides to both a V gene segment and a J gene segment was required. Rearrangements were classified as productive when the CDR3 lacked stop codons and remained in frame with V and J, and all other rearrangements were classified as non-productive. CDR3 was defined according to IMGT convention as the region running from the second conserved V-encoded cysteine to the conserved J-encoded phenylalanine. Sequences without an unambiguous match to a single V gene segment were excluded from the earlier analysis of 587 of the donors. An earlier analysis of several hundred of the donors classified V segments as functional when productive rearrangements were above 56.7% and as segregating when the standard deviation between donors was above 5%. To diagnose cytomegalovirus status from the catalog of TCR beta chain sequences, a statistical classification framework was built. In a later analysis, V and J genes were assigned by comparing TCR nucleotide sequences against IMGT/GENE-DB human TR gene sequences. In a later analysis, CDR3 sequences and most-parsimonious VDJ recombination scenarios were assigned using the TCRdist pipeline. In a later analysis, each TCR beta chain was defined by its CDR3 amino acid sequence together with its V-gene family, and reads without a unique V-gene family were excluded. In a later analysis, approximately 640 highly shared, low-generation-probability nucleotide sequences were removed to address suspected cross-contamination and a sequencing artifact. In a later analysis, a clonal expansion index was calculated for each public chain from normalized within-repertoire ranks of inferred template counts. In a later analysis, generation probabilities were computed with a VDJ recombination model fitted to out-of-frame rearrangements, and the resulting probabilities were checked against IGoR. In a later analysis, TCR-TCR, TCR-HLA and TCR-CMV co-occurrence was scored with hypergeometric tests, and a repertoire-size bias correction was applied to TCR pairs. In a later analysis, false discovery rates were estimated by permuting HLA or CMV assignments 20 times. In a later analysis, co-occurring TCRs were grouped using DBSCAN, with TCRdist sequence similarity added in when clustering inside HLA-allele-positive subsets. Repertoires with fewer than 30,000 or more than 120,000 public chains were left out of co-occurrence clustering, as were five repertoires with anomalous nucleotide sharing. The source is immuneACCESS, and TCRdb retained only in-frame sequences with V and J called. Part of the clones is not carried over; for the studies checked, unresolved V genes explain less than half of this, and the remainder is unexplained. Clone size and the V and J calls come from that table; the DNA yielded D and trimming. This sample comprises about 160,000 clones, 60% to 80% of them detected only once. 4% to 5% of the sample goes to the ten largest clones.

The investigation overall reported the following: According to a later genetic analysis, donors in an Asian-associated ancestry cluster had fewer N-insertions in productive TCRs than the approximately 700-donor mean. Cytomegalovirus status was reported to be diagnosed by the classifier with high specificity and sensitivity in both the original and validation cohorts. In the study, 150 to 200 TCR beta chains were listed as associated with cytomegalovirus. It was suggested by the authors that the approach could potentially be generalized to other disease states and immunological phenotypes. Some 16 rarely observed V segments, including chromosome 9 orphons, were excluded from the earlier analysis of several hundred of the donors because counts were too low. Across donors, most TCR sequences were observed very rarely, whereas some public TCRs were present in many individuals. At a false discovery rate of 0.05, a later analysis linked 16,000 or so TCR beta sequences to specific HLA alleles. Broadly in line with IMGT annotations, most TCR beta V segments showed up in productive rearrangements about 90% or about 30% of the time in an earlier analysis of roughly 590 of the donors. In a later genetic analysis, a missense DCLRE1C variant was associated with V-gene and J-gene trimming of TCR beta chains, and the association was replicated in an independent cohort. In a later analysis, the rate of TCR association differed among HLA loci, with DRB1 alleles having the most associated TCRs and HLA-C alleles having the fewest. Correlated functional status among segregating V segments might be attributable to linkage disequilibrium, but an unknown experimental factor could not be ruled out. The only immune exposure information available for the cohort was CMV serostatus. Because the 87-base-pair reads could not distinguish some IMGT-functional V segments, including TRBV6-2 and TRBV6-3, those segments were excluded. A further reported finding was that TCR beta sequences accurately predicted the HLA-A and HLA-B alleles for most subjects in the first cohort. Several of the top co-occurrence clusters appeared to be linked to parvovirus B19, influenza, CMV and Epstein-Barr virus, according to a later analysis. A later analysis found that HLA-associated TCR beta chains were more clonally expanded and had lower generation probabilities than equally common non-associated chains. When HLA alleles, especially DR and DQ, strongly co-occurred, attributing TCR associations to individual alleles was difficult. This cohort had only TCR beta chains sequenced, and the lack of alpha or paired-chain data limited which features could be detected. The presence/absence analyses assumed that sequencing depth was roughly uniform across donors, and that assumption may not be true. The sequencing pipeline was judged likely to have produced a cluster of highly shared sequence variants as a technical artifact. A few of the identified cytomegalovirus-associated TCR beta chains were confirmed in vitro to be specific for cytomegalovirus antigens. Because HLA typing was missing for some donors at each locus, association tests included only the typed subset. Most CMV-associated TCR beta chains appeared to be HLA-restricted in a later analysis, and the HLA associations seemed to be driven largely by CMV exposure.

Via the germline V gene, CDR1 is MDHEN and CDR2 SYDVKM. V sheds 5 bases and J sheds 2 bases, leaving 9 bases between their ends. Including the terminal cysteine and phenylalanine, the CDR3 comprises 13 residues. Of the read, only the CDR3 DNA is kept; its 39 bases are in frame from base 1. The sequence is built from TRBV28 and TRBJ2-5, and perhaps TRBD2 as D gene, on 5 matching bases. The receptor comes from a man between 18 and 29 years old in good health and CMV-seropositive. Sequencing was done on a sample of PBMCs. The DNA reads as follows: TGTGCCAGCAGTCTACGGGGACAAGAGACCCAGTACTTC. It is translated as CASSLRGQETQYF.